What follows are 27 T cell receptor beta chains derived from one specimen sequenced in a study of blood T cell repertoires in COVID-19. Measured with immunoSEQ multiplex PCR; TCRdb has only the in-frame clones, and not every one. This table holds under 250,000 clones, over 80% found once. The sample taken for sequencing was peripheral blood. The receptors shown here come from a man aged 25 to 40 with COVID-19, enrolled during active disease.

This CDR3 is CASGGTSGRASTYNEQFF. The CDR3 DNA follows: TGCGCCAGCGGAGGGACTAGCGGGAGGGCCTCTACCTACAATGAGCAGTTCTTC. This rearrangement joins TRBV10-2 to TRBJ2-1; the match to TRBD2 covers 16 bases. Germline V CDR1 and CDR2: WSHSY, SAAADI. The CDR3 runs to 18 residues. V lost 8 bases and J lost 2; bases outside the gene matches: 9.

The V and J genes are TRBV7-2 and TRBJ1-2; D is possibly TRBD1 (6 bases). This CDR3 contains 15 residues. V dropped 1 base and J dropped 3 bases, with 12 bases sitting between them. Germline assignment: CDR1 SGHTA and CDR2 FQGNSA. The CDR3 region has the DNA TGTGCCAGCAGCTTAGTTTACAGGGTCGACTATGGCTACACCTTC. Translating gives CASSLVYRVDYGYTF.

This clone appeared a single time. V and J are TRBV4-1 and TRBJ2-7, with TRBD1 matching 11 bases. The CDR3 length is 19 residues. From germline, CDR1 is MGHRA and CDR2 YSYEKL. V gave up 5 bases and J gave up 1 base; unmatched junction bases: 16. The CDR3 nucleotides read TGCGCCAGCAGCGGAGCACAAACCCGGGACAGGGGGGGGTCCTACGAGCAGTACTTC. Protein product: CASSGAQTRDRGGSYEQYF.

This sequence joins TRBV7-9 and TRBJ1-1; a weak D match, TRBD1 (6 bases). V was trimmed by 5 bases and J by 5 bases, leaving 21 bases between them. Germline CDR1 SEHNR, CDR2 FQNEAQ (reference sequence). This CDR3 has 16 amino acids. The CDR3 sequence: CASSTELGGPGTEAFF. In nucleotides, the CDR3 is TGTGCCAGCAGCACGGAACTTGGGGGCCCAGGGACTGAAGCTTTCTTT.

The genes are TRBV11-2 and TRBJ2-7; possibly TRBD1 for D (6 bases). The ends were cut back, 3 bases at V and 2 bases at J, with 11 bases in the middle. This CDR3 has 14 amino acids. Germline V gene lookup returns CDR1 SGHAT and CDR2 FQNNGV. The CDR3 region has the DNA TGTGCCAGCAGCTTTGGACAGAGTACCTACGAGCAGTACTTC. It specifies CASSFGQSTYEQYF.

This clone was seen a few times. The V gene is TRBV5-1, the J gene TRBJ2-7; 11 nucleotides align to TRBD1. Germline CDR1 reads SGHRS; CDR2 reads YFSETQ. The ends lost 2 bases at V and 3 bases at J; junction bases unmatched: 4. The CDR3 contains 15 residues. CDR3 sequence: CASSLTGTGGYEQYF. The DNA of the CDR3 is TGCGCCAGCAGCTTAACCGGGACAGGGGGCTACGAGCAGTACTTC. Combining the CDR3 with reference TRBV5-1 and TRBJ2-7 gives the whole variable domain KAGVTQTPRYLIKTRGQQVTLSCSPISGHRSVSWYQQTPGQGLQFLFEYFSETQRNKGNFPGRFSGRQFSNSRSEMNVSTLELGDSALYLCASSLTGTGGYEQYFGPGTRLTVT.

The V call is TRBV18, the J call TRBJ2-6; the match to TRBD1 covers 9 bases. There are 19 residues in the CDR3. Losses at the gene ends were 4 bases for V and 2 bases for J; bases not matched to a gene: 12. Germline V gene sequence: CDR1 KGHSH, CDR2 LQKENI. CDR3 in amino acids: CASSLTDRGRNAGANVLTF. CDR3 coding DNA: TGTGCCAGCTCACTCACAGACAGGGGGAGGAACGCTGGGGCCAACGTCCTGACTTTC.

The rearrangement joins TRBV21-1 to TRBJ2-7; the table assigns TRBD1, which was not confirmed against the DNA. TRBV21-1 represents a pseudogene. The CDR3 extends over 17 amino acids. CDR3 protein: CASSKHRDRDRKDEQYF. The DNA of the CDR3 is TGTGCCAGCAGCAAACACCGGGATCGGGACAGGAAGGACGAGCAGTACTTC.

Written as DNA, the CDR3 is TGTGCCAGCAGTTTATATGGGCAGACACTCAATCAGCCCCAGCATTTT. This sequence encodes CASSLYGQTLNQPQHF. The V and J genes are TRBV28 and TRBJ1-5; no reliable D call. Germline assignment: CDR1 MDHEN and CDR2 SYDVKM. V was clipped by 1 base and J by 3 bases, with 13 bases between them. This CDR3 has 16 amino acids.

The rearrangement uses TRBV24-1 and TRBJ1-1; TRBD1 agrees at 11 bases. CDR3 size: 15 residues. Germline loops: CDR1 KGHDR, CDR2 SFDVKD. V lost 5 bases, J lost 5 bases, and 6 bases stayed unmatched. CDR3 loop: CATSGPGTGGTEAFF. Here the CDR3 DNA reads TGTGCCACCAGTGGTCCCGGGACAGGGGGGACTGAAGCTTTCTTT.

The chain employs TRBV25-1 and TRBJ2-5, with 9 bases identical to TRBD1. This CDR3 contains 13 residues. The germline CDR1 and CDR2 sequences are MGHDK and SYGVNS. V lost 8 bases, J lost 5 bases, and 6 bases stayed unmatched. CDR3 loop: CASYNRGLETQYF. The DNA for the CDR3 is TGTGCCAGCTACAACAGGGGGCTTGAGACCCAGTACTTC.

The CDR3 loop is CASSSGTLDPLHF. The CDR3 DNA follows: TGTGCCAGCAGTTCCGGGACACTGGACCCCCTCCACTTT. V is TRBV12-3 or TRBV12-4 and J is TRBJ1-6, with D tentatively TRBD1 (6 bases). V lost 4 bases and J lost 13, with 14 bases in between. The CDR3 extends over 13 amino acids.

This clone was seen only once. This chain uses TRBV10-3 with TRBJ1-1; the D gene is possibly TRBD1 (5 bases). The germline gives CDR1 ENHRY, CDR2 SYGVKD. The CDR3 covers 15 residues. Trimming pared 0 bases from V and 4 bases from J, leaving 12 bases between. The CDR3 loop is CAISESGQGSTEAFF. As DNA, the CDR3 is TGTGCCATCAGTGAGTCGGGCCAGGGAAGCACTGAAGCTTTCTTT.

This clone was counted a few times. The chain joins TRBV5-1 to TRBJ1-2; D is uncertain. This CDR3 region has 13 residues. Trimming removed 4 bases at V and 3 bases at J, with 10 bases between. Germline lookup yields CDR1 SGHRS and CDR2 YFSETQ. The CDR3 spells CASSTGGDYGYTF. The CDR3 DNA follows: TGCGCCAGCAGCACCGGCGGGGACTATGGCTACACCTTC.

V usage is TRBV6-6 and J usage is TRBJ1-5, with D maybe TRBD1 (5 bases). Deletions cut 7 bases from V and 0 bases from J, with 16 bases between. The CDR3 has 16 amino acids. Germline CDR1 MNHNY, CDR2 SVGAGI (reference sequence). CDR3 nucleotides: TGTGCCAGCACCACACCGGGAGGGGTTAGCAATCAGCCCCAGCATTTT. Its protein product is CASTTPGGVSNQPQHF.

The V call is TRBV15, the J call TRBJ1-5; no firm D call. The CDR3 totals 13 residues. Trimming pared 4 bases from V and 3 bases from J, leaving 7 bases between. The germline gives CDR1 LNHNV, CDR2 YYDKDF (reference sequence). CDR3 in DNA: TGTGCCACCAGCAACGGGGACAATCAGCCCCAGCATTTT. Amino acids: CATSNGDNQPQHF.

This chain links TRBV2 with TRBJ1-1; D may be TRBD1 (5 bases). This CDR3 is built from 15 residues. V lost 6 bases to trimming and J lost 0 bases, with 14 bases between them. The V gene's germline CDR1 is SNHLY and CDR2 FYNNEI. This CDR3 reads CASRSRALLNTEAFF. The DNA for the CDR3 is TGTGCCAGCAGATCCAGGGCCCTTTTGAACACTGAAGCTTTCTTT.

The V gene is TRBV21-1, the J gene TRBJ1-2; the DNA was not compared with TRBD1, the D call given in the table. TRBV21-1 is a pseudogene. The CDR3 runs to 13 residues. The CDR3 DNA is TGTGCCAGCAGCAATGGACAGATTTGGGGCTACACCTTC. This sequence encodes CASSNGQIWGYTF.

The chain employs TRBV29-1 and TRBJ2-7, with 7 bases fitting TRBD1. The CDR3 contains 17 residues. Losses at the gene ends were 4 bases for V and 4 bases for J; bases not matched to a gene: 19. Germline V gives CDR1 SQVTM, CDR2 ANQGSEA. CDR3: CSVVGTGFHRGRYEQYF. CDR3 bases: TGCAGCGTTGTTGGAACGGGGTTCCACAGGGGCCGATACGAGCAGTACTTC.

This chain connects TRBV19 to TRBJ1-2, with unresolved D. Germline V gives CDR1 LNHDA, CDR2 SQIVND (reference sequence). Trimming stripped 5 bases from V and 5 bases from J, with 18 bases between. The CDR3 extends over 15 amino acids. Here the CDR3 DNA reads TGTGCCAGTAGTTCGTCCGCTCCCCTGGCTTATGGCTACACCTTC. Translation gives CASSSSAPLAYGYTF.

The CDR3: CASSWTQNSYGYTF. The CDR3 DNA is TGTGCCAGCAGCTGGACACAGAATTCCTATGGCTACACCTTC. The chain uses TRBV11-2 and TRBJ1-2; D is perhaps TRBD1 (5 bases). Germline CDR1 SGHAT, CDR2 FQNNGV. Trimming left V 4 bases short and J 4 bases short, with 13 bases between. The CDR3 spans 14 residues.

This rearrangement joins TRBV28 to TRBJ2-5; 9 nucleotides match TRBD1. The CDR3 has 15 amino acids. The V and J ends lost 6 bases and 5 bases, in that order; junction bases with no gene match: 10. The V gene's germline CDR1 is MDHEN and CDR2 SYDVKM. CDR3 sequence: CASRRNRGLKETQYF. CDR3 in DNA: TGTGCCAGCAGACGTAACAGGGGGCTAAAGGAGACCCAGTACTTC. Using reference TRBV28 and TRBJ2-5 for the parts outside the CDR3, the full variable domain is DVKVTQSSRYLVKRTGEKVFLECVQDMDHENMFWYRQDPGLGLRLIYFSYDVKMKEKGDIPEGYSVSREKKERFSLILESASTNQTSMYLCASRRNRGLKETQYFGPGTRLLVL.

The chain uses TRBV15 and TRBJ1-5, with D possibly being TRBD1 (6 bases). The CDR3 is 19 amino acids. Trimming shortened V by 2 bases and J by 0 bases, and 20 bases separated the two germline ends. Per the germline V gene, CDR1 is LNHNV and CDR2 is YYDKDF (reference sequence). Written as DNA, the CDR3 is TGTGCCACCAGCAGATCTCGGACAGCCTCATCTCATAGCAATCAGCCCCAGCATTTT. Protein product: CATSRSRTASSHSNQPQHF.

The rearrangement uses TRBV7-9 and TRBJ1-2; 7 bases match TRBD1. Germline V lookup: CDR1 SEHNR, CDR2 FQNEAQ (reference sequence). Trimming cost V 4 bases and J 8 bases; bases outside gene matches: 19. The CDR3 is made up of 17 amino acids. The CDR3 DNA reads TGTGCCAGCAGCTCCGGCCGGGGCGGGACAGCGGTCGGGGGCTACACCTTC. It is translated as CASSSGRGGTAVGGYTF.

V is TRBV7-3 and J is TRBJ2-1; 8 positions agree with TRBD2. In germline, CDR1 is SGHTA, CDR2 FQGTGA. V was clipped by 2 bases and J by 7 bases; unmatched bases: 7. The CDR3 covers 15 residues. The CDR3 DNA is TGTGCCAGCAGCTTATTAAGCGGGAGTGCAAATGAGCAGTTCTTC. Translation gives CASSLLSGSANEQFF.

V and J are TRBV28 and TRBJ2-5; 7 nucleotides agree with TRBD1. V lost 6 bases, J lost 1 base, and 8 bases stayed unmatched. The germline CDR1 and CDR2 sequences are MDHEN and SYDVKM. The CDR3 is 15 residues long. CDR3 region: CASRGQQGSQETQYF. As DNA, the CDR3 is TGTGCCAGCAGGGGCCAACAGGGGTCCCAAGAGACCCAGTACTTC.

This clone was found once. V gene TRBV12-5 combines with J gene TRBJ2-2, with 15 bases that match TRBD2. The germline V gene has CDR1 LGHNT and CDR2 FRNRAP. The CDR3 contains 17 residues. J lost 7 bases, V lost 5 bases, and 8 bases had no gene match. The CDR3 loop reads CASGTGLAGGPGGELFF. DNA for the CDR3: TGTGCTAGTGGTACCGGACTAGCGGGAGGGCCAGGCGGGGAGCTGTTTTTT.